Listed below are T cell receptor beta chains from one sample, sequenced in a study of molecular identifiers for immune sequencing clone quantification. TCRdb reprocessed the PCR reads with MiXCR, giving one entry per CDR3 protein. The profile shows hundreds of thousands of distinct CDR3 sequences, approximately 24% of them singletons. The sample taken for sequencing was naive CD8+ T cells from blood, with Jurkat cell RNA spiked in. All receptors derive from a human donor in good health. Some libraries in this study had Jurkat cell RNA spiked in. Each CDR3 is given with its conserved first and last residue. D genes are given only for firm matches. Clone size is not always given. Where it is, it says once, few, many or a class for expanded clones.

-,15,TRBV20-1,TRBJ2-7,-,CSARDRYGQLDEQYF,TGCAGTGCTAGAGATCGGTACGGACAGCTAGACGAGCAGTACTTC
-,14,TRBV12-3/TRBV12-4,TRBJ2-7,-,CASSQDSSSYEQYF,TGTGCCAGCAGTCAGGACAGTAGTTCCTACGAGCAGTACTTC
-,15,TRBV2,TRBJ2-7,-,CASTEGTGFTYEQYF,TGTGCCAGCACCGAGGGAACAGGGTTTACCTACGAGCAGTACTTC
once,16,TRBV24-1,TRBJ2-1,TRBD2,CATSESGASSYDEQFF,TGTGCCACCAGTGAAAGCGGGGCCAGCTCCTACGATGAGCAGTTCTTC
-,13,TRBV24-1,TRBJ1-1,-,CATSDRYYSVAFF,TGTGCCACCAGTGATCGGTATTACAGTGTAGCTTTCTTT
many,15,TRBV4-1,TRBJ1-2,-,CASSQDRDPFYGYTF,TGCGCCAGCAGCCAAGATCGGGACCCCTTCTATGGCTACACCTTC
few,15,TRBV15,TRBJ1-5,-,CATSTKGMGNQPQHF,TGTGCCACCAGCACAAAGGGAATGGGCAATCAGCCCCAGCATTTT
few,16,TRBV12-3/TRBV12-4,TRBJ2-2,-,CASSLPGTTNTGELFF,TGTGCCAGCAGTCTTCCTGGGACAACGAACACCGGGGAGCTGTTTTTT
many,13,TRBV2,TRBJ1-2,-,CASSEGTPYGYTF,TGTGCCAGCAGTGAAGGGACACCCTATGGCTACACCTTC
-,15,TRBV30,TRBJ2-3,-,CAWAGGTLSVDTQYF,TGTGCCTGGGCCGGAGGCACCCTCTCCGTAGATACGCAGTATTTT
once,12,TRBV29-1,TRBJ1-3,-,CSVVKPGNTIYF,TGCAGCGTTGTTAAACCTGGAAACACCATATATTTT
many,15,TRBV4-3,TRBJ1-5,-,CASSQDRLSNQPQHF,TGCGCCAGCAGCCAAGATAGGCTGAGCAATCAGCCCCAGCATTTT
few,14,TRBV13,TRBJ2-1,TRBD2,CASSNPGLAGEQFF,TGTGCCAGCAGCAATCCGGGACTAGCGGGAGAGCAGTTCTTC
-,14,TRBV19,TRBJ2-7,-,CASSTHSPSYEQYF,TGTGCCAGTAGTACACACTCCCCCTCCTACGAGCAGTACTTC
-,17,TRBV10-3,TRBJ1-5,-,CAISESSRTYSNQPQHF,TGTGCCATCAGTGAGTCGTCCAGGACCTATAGCAATCAGCCCCAGCATTTT
-,16,TRBV15,TRBJ2-7,TRBD1,CATSNTGESGSYEQYF,TGTGCCACCAGCAATACAGGGGAGAGTGGCTCCTACGAGCAGTACTTC
many,14,TRBV20-1,TRBJ2-4,TRBD1,CSARDGTAAPSLYF,TGCAGTGCTAGGGACGGGACAGCGGCCCCTTCATTGTACTTC
many,14,TRBV5-1,TRBJ2-3,-,CASSLNYGTDTQYF,TGCGCCAGCAGCTTGAACTACGGCACAGATACGCAGTATTTT
-,13,TRBV3-1,TRBJ2-7,-,CASRDTYTSEQYF,TGTGCCAGCCGGGACACATACACGTCCGAGCAGTACTTC
many,11,TRBV29-1,TRBJ2-7,-,CSVGVGREQYF,TGCAGCGTTGGGGTGGGTCGGGAGCAGTACTTC
-,13,TRBV20-1,TRBJ2-5,-,CSARFPGVETQYF,TGCAGTGCTAGATTTCCCGGGGTAGAGACCCAGTACTTC
few,15,TRBV14,TRBJ1-3,-,CASSPLGGTGSTIYF,TGTGCCAGCAGCCCCCTGGGGGGGACTGGAAGCACCATATATTTT
few,14,TRBV27,TRBJ1-5,-,CASSLSMANQPQHF,TGTGCCAGCAGTTTAAGTATGGCGAATCAGCCCCAGCATTTT
-,14,TRBV12-3/TRBV12-4,TRBJ1-6,-,CAGGTDSCSSPLPF,TGTGCCGGCGGTACCGATTCCTGTAGTTCACCCCTCCCCTTT
many,15,TRBV7-6,TRBJ2-7,-,CASSLATGPIYEQYF,TGTGCCAGCAGCTTAGCGACAGGCCCGATATACGAGCAGTACTTC
many,15,TRBV7-9,TRBJ2-5,-,CASSSISTGRETQYF,TGTGCCAGCAGCTCCATCTCGACAGGAAGGGAGACCCAGTACTTC
few,15,TRBV3-1,TRBJ2-5,-,CASSQPLGYQETQYF,TGTGCCAGCAGCCAACCACTAGGCTACCAAGAGACCCAGTACTTC
-,14,TRBV6-2/TRBV6-3,TRBJ1-4,TRBD1,CASGRDSSNEKLFF,TGTGCCAGCGGACGGGACAGCTCTAATGAAAAACTGTTTTTT
-,20,TRBV20-1,TRBJ1-2,TRBD1,CSARDNGEGQRKPTNYGYTF,TGCAGTGCTAGAGATAATGGGGAGGGACAGAGGAAACCAACTAACTATGGCTACACCTTC
many,15,TRBV7-9,TRBJ1-3,-,CASSNSGAPGNTIYF,TGTGCCAGCAGCAACAGCGGGGCACCTGGAAACACCATATATTTT
-,15,TRBV19,TRBJ2-3,-,CASRISGAGNIAQYF,TGTGCCAGTAGAATATCCGGGGCAGGGAATATAGCGCAGTATTTT
-,15,TRBV7-9,TRBJ2-7,-,CAGSLALGGSYEQYF,TGTGCCGGCAGCTTAGCCCTAGGGGGGTCCTACGAGCAGTACTTC
-,12,TRBV6-1,TRBJ2-7,-,CASIEGLAEQYF,TGTGCCAGCATCGAGGGATTGGCCGAGCAGTACTTC
few,15,TRBV3-1,TRBJ2-5,-,CASSQELSGRETQYF,TGTGCCAGCAGCCAAGAACTGTCAGGGAGGGAGACCCAGTACTTC
many,15,TRBV4-1,TRBJ1-1,TRBD1,CASSLLDRAGTEAFF,TGCGCCAGCAGCCTGCTGGACAGGGCGGGCACTGAAGCTTTCTTT